This entry lists 20 T cell receptor beta chains sequenced from one sample in a study of PD-1 blockade in classical Hodgkin lymphoma. Clones were sequenced by immunoSEQ multiplex PCR, and TCRdb holds only the in-frame ones, with some missing. The repertoire consists of 31,000 or so clones, with around 68% occurring once and the leading ten covering about 3.9%. Sample time point: cycle 4 day 1 (C4D1), after 6 weeks of nivolumab. Relapse was seen in all patients after autologous stem cell transplantation, and brentuximab vedotin exposure was variable. The material sequenced was peripheral blood mononuclear cells (PBMCs), taken before the fourth cycle of nivolumab. The receptors stem from a human donor with classical Hodgkin lymphoma.

The chain combines TRBV5-6 with TRBJ2-5; TRBD2 aligns across 12 bases. CDR1 and CDR2 from the germline V gene are SGHDT and YYEEEE. With V trimmed by 3 bases and J by 1 base, 13 bases remained unmatched. The CDR3 spans 19 residues. CDR3 in DNA: TGTGCCAGCAGCTCCTTAAAGGAAGGGACTAGCGGGTTCCAAGAGACCCAGTACTTC. Its translation is CASSSLKEGTSGFQETQYF.

V is TRBV9 and J is TRBJ2-3; D unclear. Trimming removed 2 bases at V and 10 bases at J, with 14 bases between. Germline V gene data show CDR1 as SGDLS and CDR2 as YYNGEE. The CDR3 has 13 residues. The CDR3 DNA sequence: TGTGCCAGCAGCGTGCGAGACCCCTCGGCGCAGTATTTT. This translates into CASSVRDPSAQYF.

The chain joins TRBV7-9 to TRBJ1-5; D gene uncertain. V shed 3 bases and J shed 3 bases, with 9 bases lying between them. From germline, CDR1 is SEHNR and CDR2 FQNEAQ (reference sequence). The length of the CDR3 is 14 residues. CDR3 nucleotides: TGTGCCAGCAGCTTTCCCGGATACAATCAGCCCCAGCATTTT. Translated: CASSFPGYNQPQHF.

The chain combines TRBV27 with TRBJ1-2, with 8 bases that match TRBD1. Germline lookup yields CDR1 MNHEY and CDR2 SMNVEV (reference sequence). With 8 bases clipped from V and 7 bases from J, the junction kept 12 bases outside the gene matches. CDR3 length equals 14 residues. The CDR3 reads CASGRTGQVIGYTF. The CDR3 DNA follows: TGTGCCAGCGGAAGAACGGGACAGGTTATTGGCTACACCTTC.

V usage is TRBV6-6 and J usage is TRBJ1-2, with 9 bases aligning to TRBD1. This CDR3 is 15 amino acids long. The germline gives CDR1 MNHNY, CDR2 SVGAGI (reference sequence). The V and J ends lost 6 bases and 3 bases, in that order; junction bases with no gene match: 8. Here the CDR3 reads CASRENRGHYYGYTF. CDR3 sequence (DNA): TGTGCCAGCAGGGAAAACAGGGGGCACTACTATGGCTACACCTTC.

The rearrangement joins TRBV27 to TRBJ2-7, with D possibly matching TRBD1 (5 bases). Germline-derived CDR1 and CDR2 are MNHEY and SMNVEV (reference sequence). Trimming stripped 5 bases from V and 3 bases from J, with 23 bases between. CDR3 length equals 17 residues. The CDR3 sequence is CASSILTPGNPDYEQYF. The CDR3 DNA follows: TGTGCCAGCAGTATACTGACTCCAGGGAACCCGGACTACGAGCAGTACTTC.

This clone came up a few times. The chain recombines TRBV7-9 with TRBJ2-7; D remains unclear. V was shortened by 5 bases and J by 3 bases, with 8 bases between the two germline ends. The CDR3 totals 12 residues. CDR1 is SEHNR and CDR2 is FQNEAQ in the germline V gene (reference sequence). This CDR3 is CASSQEDYEQYF. DNA of the CDR3: TGTGCCAGCAGCCAAGAAGACTACGAGCAGTACTTC.

A few counts support this clone. The CDR3 sequence is CASSVRSDPSPSYEQYF. In DNA form, the CDR3 reads TGTGCCAGCAGCGTGAGGAGTGACCCTAGCCCATCCTACGAGCAGTACTTC. V gene TRBV9 combines with J gene TRBJ2-7, with D possibly being TRBD2 (5 bases). V was clipped by 2 bases and J by 1 base, with 19 bases between them. CDR3 length: 17 amino acids. Per the germline V gene, CDR1 is SGDLS and CDR2 is YYNGEE.

This sequence joins TRBV9 and TRBJ2-7; D remains unclear. V lost 4 bases, J lost 3 bases, and 14 bases lay in between. The CDR3 has 14 residues. The germline CDR1 and CDR2 sequences are SGDLS and YYNGEE. CDR3 residues: CASSLTENLYEQYF. DNA of the CDR3: TGTGCCAGCAGCCTTACAGAAAATCTCTACGAGCAGTACTTC.

The genes are TRBV29-1 and TRBJ1-5; possible D gene TRBD1, 6 bases. This CDR3 has 13 residues. Per germline, CDR1 SQVTM and CDR2 ANQGSEA. V was cut by 3 bases and J by 2 bases, with 8 bases left in between. The CDR3: CSVESGGNQPQHF. Here the CDR3 DNA reads TGCAGCGTTGAGTCAGGGGGCAATCAGCCCCAGCATTTT.

This rearrangement joins TRBV18 to TRBJ1-1; weak D call: TRBD1 (5 bases). Germline V gene sequence: CDR1 KGHSH, CDR2 LQKENI. Trimming left V 6 bases short and J 5 bases short, with 16 bases between. The length of the CDR3 is 14 residues. Here the CDR3 DNA reads TGTGCCAGCTCCCTTCTCGGGGGTGGGACTGAAGCTTTCTTT. It codes for CASSLLGGGTEAFF.

This clone turned up a few times. The rearrangement links TRBV28 to TRBJ1-1; no clear D gene. From germline, CDR1 is MDHEN and CDR2 SYDVKM. CDR3 length equals 13 residues. Trimming removed 10 bases at V and 1 base at J, with 13 bases between. The CDR3 DNA follows: TGTGCCACCCGCTCCCTGACGAACACTGAAGCTTTCTTT. It encodes CATRSLTNTEAFF.

The chain combines TRBV30 with TRBJ2-7; D is perhaps TRBD2 (5 bases). The CDR3 sequence is 12 residues long. With 4 bases removed from V and 2 bases from J, the gap between germline ends came to 9 bases. The germline gives CDR1 GTSNPN, CDR2 SVGIG (reference sequence). This CDR3 is CAWTTGTYEQYF. DNA for the CDR3: TGTGCCTGGACGACGGGGACCTACGAGCAGTACTTC. The full variable domain, completed using reference TRBV30 and TRBJ2-7, is SQTIHQWPATLVQPVGSPLSLECTVEGTSNPNLYWYRQAAGRGLQLLFYSVGIGQISSEVPQNLSASRPQDRQFILSSKKLLLSDSGFYLCAWTTGTYEQYFGPGTRLTVT.

The table lists this clone with a few counts. The V call is TRBV4-1, the J call TRBJ1-1; no clear D gene. CDR1 and CDR2 from the germline V gene are MGHRA and YSYEKL. Trimming cost V 6 bases and J 4 bases, with 15 bases left between them. The CDR3 contains 14 residues. The CDR3: CASSDEPVLTEAFF. For the CDR3, the DNA is TGCGCCAGCAGTGACGAACCCGTTCTCACTGAAGCTTTCTTT.

This clone came up once. The chain recombines TRBV27 with TRBJ2-7; 7 bases agree with TRBD1. This CDR3 has 16 amino acids. V lost 0 bases to trimming and J lost 5 bases; unmatched junction nucleotides: 10. CDR1 and CDR2 (germline): MNHEY, SMNVEV (reference sequence). The CDR3 region has the DNA TGTGCCAGCAGTTTATCCGCTACGAGGGGGCGCGACGAGCAGTACTTC. Amino acids: CASSLSATRGRDEQYF.

There are a few counts of this clone. The V and J genes are TRBV9 and TRBJ2-7; weak D call: TRBD1 (5 bases). Germline V gene lookup returns CDR1 SGDLS and CDR2 YYNGEE. The CDR3 covers 13 residues. Trimming cost V 2 bases and J 3 bases, with 9 bases left between them. The CDR3 protein is CASSVGQDYEQYF. In DNA form, the CDR3 reads TGTGCCAGCAGCGTGGGGCAGGACTACGAGCAGTACTTC.

J is TRBJ2-7 and V is TRBV27, with D tentatively TRBD1 (5 bases). Trimming removed 6 bases at V and 6 bases at J, with 18 bases between. In germline, CDR1 is MNHEY, CDR2 SMNVEV (reference sequence). CDR3 size: 14 residues. The CDR3 DNA is TGTGCCAGCAGCTCTGGTGGGGCGTGGGGCGAGCAGTACTTC. It yields the protein CASSSGGAWGEQYF.

This chain connects TRBV27 to TRBJ2-1; 13 bases line up with TRBD2. The V gene's germline CDR1 is MNHEY and CDR2 SMNVEV (reference sequence). This CDR3 is built from 16 residues. Germline trimming cut 7 bases from V and 6 bases from J; bases unmatched to any gene: 9. The CDR3 sequence is CASNLGTSGISNEQFF. CDR3 DNA: TGTGCCAGCAACCTGGGGACTAGCGGGATTTCCAATGAGCAGTTCTTC.

J is TRBJ2-3 and V is TRBV19; 7 bases agree with TRBD2. CDR1 and CDR2 (germline): LNHDA, SQIVND (reference sequence). This CDR3 has 14 amino acids. Trimming at V came to 7 bases and at J to 1 base, leaving 5 bases not matched to a gene. The DNA of the CDR3 is TGTGCCAGTACCCCCACTAGCGGCACAGATACGCAGTATTTT. Its translation is CASTPTSGTDTQYF.

The chain has TRBV7-9 and TRBJ1-1, with D maybe TRBD1 (6 bases). CDR1 and CDR2 (germline): SEHNR, FQNEAQ (reference sequence). This CDR3 spans 14 amino acids. V was cut by 5 bases and J by 0 bases, with 10 bases left in between. In DNA form, the CDR3 reads TGTGCCAGCAGCCCCCAGGGGATGAACACTGAAGCTTTCTTT. Translating gives CASSPQGMNTEAFF.